What follows is one T cell receptor beta chain and its context. The data belong to a study of OX40 agonist ivuxolimab in advanced cancers. Profiling relied on immunoSEQ multiplex PCR, and the TCRdb table lists in-frame clones only, not all of them. The sample lists about 73,000 clones; around 83% were seen once. The CDR3 is 14 amino acids. Germline assignment: CDR1 SSHAT and CDR2 FNYEAQ (reference sequence). Germline trimming cut 3 bases from V and 5 bases from J; bases unmatched to any gene: 4. This TCR was sampled from an adult with an advanced solid tumor such as melanoma, head and neck, liver or kidney cancer. The V call is TRBV7-7, the J call TRBJ2-5; 9 bases fit TRBD2. The sequencing here drew on CD4+ or CD8+ T cells sorted from blood, taken in a trial of the OX40 agonist ivuxolimab. This CDR3 reads CASSFSGGRETQYF. Here the CDR3 DNA reads TGTGCCAGCAGCTTCAGCGGGGGGCGGGAGACCCAGTACTTC.